A selection of T cell receptor beta chains follows, all from one sample in a study of T cell changes during pregnancy in multiple sclerosis. Some clones are missing from TCRdb's copy, which holds only in-frame ones; the method was immunoSEQ multiplex PCR. The table records some 60,000 clones, around nine tenths of them present only once. The material sequenced was peripheral blood, taken in the first trimester of pregnancy. These receptors all stem from a female donor in good health, enrolled as a control in a pregnancy study. CDR3s include the opening cysteine and the closing phenylalanine or tryptophan.

j_call v_call cdr3_aa
TRBJ2-2 TRBV4-1 CASSPPWLRAGELFF
TRBJ2-1 TRBV21-1 CASSNVAGGPPEQFF
TRBJ1-1 TRBV28 CASSLGNTEAFF
TRBJ1-3 TRBV5-5 CASSLRQGNLVGGNTIYF
TRBJ2-4 TRBV7-9 CASSLVTTKNIQYF
TRBJ1-3 TRBV9 CASSHGTDSGNTIYF
TRBJ1-2 TRBV27 CASSPTPDGTNYGYTF
TRBJ2-3 TRBV14 CASSQQSFTDTQYF
TRBJ2-1 TRBV6-4 CASKGTGDSNEQFF
TRBJ2-1 TRBV5-1 CASSWAVTGRDEQFF
TRBJ2-5 TRBV7-6 CASSPHGTKPQETQYF
TRBJ2-7 TRBV29-1 CSVEDRSYEQYF
TRBJ2-4 TRBV11-2 CASSLESWGEAGDIQYF
TRBJ2-5 TRBV7-9 CASSSRLGSQETQYF
TRBJ2-1 TRBV7-9 CASSLLGSGGSNEQFF
TRBJ2-7 TRBV5-4 CASSSGLPGGQYF
TRBJ1-1 TRBV2 CASITQGMGTEAFF
TRBJ2-2 TRBV15 CATSIQGVDTGELFF
TRBJ2-3 TRBV27 CATGRGVAGGDTQYF
TRBJ1-1 TRBV19 CASSIEPTGGTEAFF
TRBJ2-1 TRBV5-1 CASSGGLARWEQFF
TRBJ1-2 TRBV7-9 CASSLGERTGTHGYTF
TRBJ2-1 TRBV6-5 CASSSRTSGNNEQFF
TRBJ1-2 TRBV7-3 CASSLPGQVNYGYTF
TRBJ2-7 TRBV6-5 CASSRAGNSYEQYF
TRBJ2-4 TRBV5-1 CASSLGSGGRNIQYF
TRBJ1-5 TRBV28 CASSSFRDRDNQPQHF
TRBJ2-7 TRBV15 CATSSRTAFHEQYF
TRBJ2-5 TRBV28 CASSTGTVETQYF
TRBJ1-5 TRBV5-6 CASSTRQGTYSNQPQHF
TRBJ2-7 TRBV4-2 CASSQDPLAGEQYF
TRBJ2-1 TRBV5-1 CASSLASPHNEQFF
TRBJ2-7 TRBV4-2 CASSQGESTSEEQYF
TRBJ2-2 TRBV4-2 CASSQHRGEINTGELFF
TRBJ2-1 TRBV5-4 CASRGRGEGYNEQFF
TRBJ1-3 TRBV7-9 CASSSTGFGNTIYF
TRBJ2-1 TRBV5-1 CASSLGTSANEQFF
TRBJ2-7 TRBV9 CASSPSGGGNYEQYF
TRBJ2-2 TRBV2 CASRPRTGDTGELFF
TRBJ1-6 TRBV18 CASSPMGQGGVGSPLHF
TRBJ1-5 TRBV28 CASSFGARRRIGQPQHF
TRBJ2-2 TRBV14 CASSQQKRGGTSGGTGELFF
TRBJ2-7 TRBV28 CASNLVTPSSYEQYF
TRBJ2-3 TRBV15 CATSREGGATDTQYF
TRBJ2-3 TRBV5-6 CASLVGAGDTQYF
TRBJ2-2 TRBV5-8 CASSFRAGGPGELFF
TRBJ2-1 TRBV7-8 CASSLRQGVNNEQFF
TRBJ2-7 TRBV19 CASSIGGAGGRSYEQYF
TRBJ2-1 TRBV27 CASSWWDRGDEQFF
TRBJ1-2 TRBV28 CASSLGSSGYTF
TRBJ1-1 TRBV13 CASSLPLGANTEAFF
TRBJ1-1 TRBV11-3 CASSLGWDREAFF
TRBJ2-5 TRBV6-1 CASLRDIETQYF
TRBJ2-1 TRBV10-2 CASSDPDPGGRPYSYNEQFF